The 28 T cell receptor beta chains below come from one sample, sequenced in a study of T cell responses to AZD1222 COVID-19 vaccine. The method was immunoSEQ multiplex PCR; TCRdb's version includes in-frame clones alone and lacks a portion of them. The sample holds some 140,000 clones, 85% to 95% seen once. The sample consisted of peripheral blood, taken on day 0 of AZD1222 vaccination. The receptors derive from an adult in good health.

J is TRBJ2-2 and V is TRBV19; no clear D. Germline V lookup: CDR1 LNHDA, CDR2 SQIVND (reference sequence). This CDR3 has 13 amino acids. Between the trimmed V and J ends, which lost 10 bases and 1 base, there was a span of 10 bases. CDR3 sequence: CAIGRVNTGELFF. In nucleotides, the CDR3 is TGTGCCATAGGAAGGGTGAACACCGGGGAGCTGTTTTTT.

Only a few counts were recorded for this clone. The chain is built from TRBV4-1 and TRBJ1-1; perhaps TRBD1 as D (6 bases). This CDR3 region has 14 residues. Trimming stripped 3 bases from V and 6 bases from J, with 14 bases between. Germline lookup yields CDR1 MGHRA and CDR2 YSYEKL. The CDR3 loop is CASSQTNRVAEAFF. In nucleotides, the CDR3 is TGCGCCAGCAGCCAGACTAACAGGGTAGCTGAAGCTTTCTTT.

This chain joins TRBV21-1 and TRBJ1-1. TRBV21-1 is designated a pseudogene. The CDR3 has 11 residues. The CDR3 region is CASLQGARAFF. The CDR3, as DNA: TGTGCCAGCCTTCAGGGAGCAAGAGCTTTCTTT.

The rearrangement uses TRBV11-3 and TRBJ2-1; the D gene is possibly TRBD2 (6 bases). Germline V CDR1 and CDR2: SGHNT, YENEEA. The V end was cut by 0 bases, the J end by 4 bases, with 16 bases between. This CDR3 contains 17 residues. CDR3 residues: CASSLDIWGGAYNEQFF. DNA for the CDR3: TGTGCCAGCAGCTTAGATATATGGGGAGGTGCGTACAATGAGCAGTTCTTC.

This chain joins TRBV2 and TRBJ2-2; D remains unclear. Trimming took 6 bases from V and 2 from J, leaving 13 bases between them. Germline V gene data show CDR1 as SNHLY and CDR2 as FYNNEI. CDR3 length: 15 amino acids. CDR3 sequence: CASRLVFSNTGELFF. The CDR3 region has the DNA TGTGCCAGCAGACTGGTATTTTCCAACACCGGGGAGCTGTTTTTT. The variable domain in full, completed from reference TRBV2 and TRBJ2-2, reads EPEVTQTPSHQVTQMGQEVILRCVPISNHLYFYWYRQILGQKVEFLVSFYNNEISEKSEIFDDQFSVERPDGSNFTLKIRSTKLEDSAMYFCASRLVFSNTGELFFGEGSRLTVL.

For the CDR3, the DNA is TGCGCCAGCAGTCCGACATCAGGGGCTAGGGAGCAGTTCTTC. Protein: CASSPTSGAREQFF. The chain carries TRBV5-1 and TRBJ2-1; possibly TRBD1 for D (6 bases). Germline CDR1 is SGHRS and CDR2 is YFSETQ. CDR3 length: 14 amino acids. With 5 bases removed from V and 10 bases from J, the gap between germline ends came to 19 bases.

The chain carries TRBV29-1 and TRBJ1-1; D unclear. The CDR3 loop spans 11 amino acids. CDR1 is SQVTM and CDR2 is ANQGSEA in the germline V gene. The germline V and J ends were trimmed by 0 bases and 5 bases, with 4 bases remaining between them. The CDR3 sequence: CSVEDVTEAFF. The DNA for the CDR3 is TGCAGCGTTGAAGACGTAACTGAAGCTTTCTTT.

This clone has only one observation. The chain has TRBV30 and TRBJ2-1, with D perhaps matching TRBD1 (5 bases). The length of the CDR3 is 12 residues. Germline-derived CDR1 and CDR2 are GTSNPN and SVGIG (reference sequence). The ends were cut back, 3 bases at V and 6 bases at J, with 9 bases in the middle. The CDR3 loop is CAWSVDSNEQFF. In nucleotides, the CDR3 is TGTGCCTGGAGCGTAGACAGCAATGAGCAGTTCTTC.

The gene calls are TRBV5-5 and TRBJ2-5; D remains unclear. V was pared by 2 bases and J by 1 base, with 18 bases between. Germline CDR1 and CDR2: SGHKS and YYEKEE (reference sequence). The CDR3 contains 17 residues. The CDR3 nucleotides read TGTGCCAGCAGCTTCAAGTGGCTGACGGCCACCCAAGAGACCCAGTACTTC. Translating gives CASSFKWLTATQETQYF.

V gene TRBV28 combines with J gene TRBJ1-2, with D possibly being TRBD1 (5 bases). V gave up 0 bases and J gave up 6 bases, with 8 bases separating them. The length of the CDR3 is 13 residues. The germline V gene encodes CDR1 MDHEN and CDR2 SYDVKM. CDR3 sequence (DNA): TGTGCCAGCAGTTTATGGGGGGTGGATGGCTACACCTTC. Its protein product is CASSLWGVDGYTF.

The CDR3 bases are TGTGCCAGCAGCTTATTACACGTCTCTGGAAACACCATATATTTT. Translating it yields CASSLLHVSGNTIYF. The chain uses TRBV7-2 and TRBJ1-3; D is unclear. CDR1 and CDR2 (germline): SGHTA, FQGNSA. The V end lost 2 bases, the J end lost 0 bases, and 8 bases lay between the germline ends. CDR3 length equals 15 residues.

This clone was found once. This sequence joins TRBV15 and TRBJ2-5; D is uncertain. This CDR3 contains 13 residues. Deletions cut 6 bases from V and 2 bases from J, with 10 bases between. Germline lookup yields CDR1 LNHNV and CDR2 YYDKDF (reference sequence). CDR3 protein: CATRRTTQETQYF. CDR3 nucleotides: TGTGCCACCAGGAGGACCACTCAAGAGACCCAGTACTTC.

V and J are TRBV11-3 and TRBJ2-3, with 13 positions matching TRBD2. After removal of 1 base from V and 4 bases from J, the junction contained 5 bases not matched to a gene. Germline CDR1 is SGHNT and CDR2 is YENEEA. The CDR3 extends over 17 amino acids. Here the CDR3 reads CASSLGTSGSLSDTQYF. CDR3 DNA: TGTGCCAGCAGCTTAGGGACTAGCGGGAGTCTTTCAGATACGCAGTATTTT.

This clone was observed once. This chain connects TRBV20-1 to TRBJ1-3; D unclear. This CDR3 region has 13 residues. V shed 3 bases and J shed 4 bases, with 10 bases lying between them. In germline, CDR1 is DFQATT, CDR2 SNEGSKA (reference sequence). Here the CDR3 DNA reads TGCAGTGCTAGTTCCCAAATCGGAAACACCATATATTTT. It specifies CSASSQIGNTIYF.

This chain connects TRBV3-1 (or the pseudogene TRBV3-2) to TRBJ1-2; 8 bases match TRBD1. Losses at the gene ends were 2 bases for V and 7 bases for J; bases not matched to a gene: 9. CDR3 size: 15 residues. CDR1 is LGHDT, CDR2 YNNKEL, per germline (reference sequence). CDR3 DNA sequence: TGTGCCAGCAGCCAAACCGGGACAGGACCCTTTGGCTACACCTTC. Amino acid sequence: CASSQTGTGPFGYTF.

The chain links TRBV19 to TRBJ1-2, with a weak D call TRBD1 (5 bases). CDR3 length: 14 residues. Trimming left V 1 base short and J 8 bases short, with 14 bases between. The germline V gene encodes CDR1 LNHDA and CDR2 SQIVND (reference sequence). The CDR3 nucleotides read TGTGCCAGTAGTATAGGTGGGACTGGGATCGGCTACACCTTC. This translates into CASSIGGTGIGYTF.

The sample holds one count of this clone. DNA of the CDR3: TGTGCCAGCTCACCCGGGACTAGCGGGCCCTACGAGCAGTACTTC. Translation gives CASSPGTSGPYEQYF. The chain employs TRBV18 and TRBJ2-7; 12 nucleotides agree with TRBD2. The CDR3 consists of 15 residues. The V gene's germline CDR1 is KGHSH and CDR2 LQKENI. With 3 bases clipped from V and 2 bases from J, the junction kept 2 bases outside the gene matches. Variable domain in full (rest from reference TRBV18 and TRBJ2-7): NAGVMQNPRHLVRRRGQEARLRCSPMKGHSHVYWYRQLPEEGLKFMVYLQKENIIDESGMPKERFSAEFPKEGPSILRIQQVVRGDSAAYFCASSPGTSGPYEQYFGPGTRLTVT.

V and J are TRBV9 and TRBJ2-5; 8 positions agree with TRBD2. The CDR3 runs 16 residues. V shed 0 bases and J 2 bases; nucleotides not matched to a gene: 6. CDR1 SGDLS and CDR2 YYNGEE come from the germline V gene. For the CDR3, the DNA is TGTGCCAGCAGCGTAGCGGGGGGGAAGAATCAAGAGACCCAGTACTTC. This sequence encodes CASSVAGGKNQETQYF.

This clone showed up just a few times. The rearrangement joins TRBV28 to TRBJ1-1; no definite D call. V gave up 5 bases and J gave up 1 base, with 17 bases separating them. Germline lookup yields CDR1 MDHEN and CDR2 SYDVKM. The CDR3 runs 16 residues. The CDR3 DNA sequence: TGTGCCAGCAGTCCCTCTCTGAGAGGCGAGAACACTGAAGCTTTCTTT. Translation: CASSPSLRGENTEAFF.

V and J are TRBV9 and TRBJ2-1; D gene unclear. Per germline, CDR1 SGDLS and CDR2 YYNGEE. Trimming took 0 bases from V and 8 from J, leaving 15 bases between them. The CDR3 loop spans 15 amino acids. CDR3 sequence: CASSVEASRIYEQFF. In nucleotides, the CDR3 is TGTGCCAGCAGCGTAGAGGCTAGTAGAATCTATGAGCAGTTCTTC.

The chain recombines TRBV5-1 with TRBJ2-2, with TRBD1 identical over 7 bases. Germline-derived CDR1 and CDR2 are SGHRS and YFSETQ. This CDR3 spans 15 amino acids. With V trimmed by 1 base and J by 4 bases, 4 bases remained unmatched. The CDR3 nucleotides read TGCGCCAGCAGCTTGCGGGCAGGGGGCACCGGGGAGCTGTTTTTT. Its translation: CASSLRAGGTGELFF.

This clone was counted between two and nine times. The chain joins TRBV28 to TRBJ1-2; D gene uncertain. Trimming left V 7 bases short and J 3 bases short, with 15 bases between. The CDR3 is 14 residues long. Looked up from germline, CDR1 is MDHEN and CDR2 is SYDVKM. CDR3 in amino acids: CASKTYGVYYGYTF. CDR3 nucleotides: TGTGCCAGCAAGACCTACGGGGTATACTATGGCTACACCTTC.

The V call is TRBV2, the J call TRBJ1-2; 8 bases map to TRBD1. The CDR3 loop spans 13 amino acids. Per germline, CDR1 SNHLY and CDR2 FYNNEI. Trimming took 6 bases from V and 4 from J; bases not matched to a gene: 4. The chain's CDR3 is CASRPGTGYGYTF. CDR3 in DNA: TGTGCCAGCAGACCCGGGACAGGCTATGGCTACACCTTC. The full variable domain, completed using reference TRBV2 and TRBJ1-2, is EPEVTQTPSHQVTQMGQEVILRCVPISNHLYFYWYRQILGQKVEFLVSFYNNEISEKSEIFDDQFSVERPDGSNFTLKIRSTKLEDSAMYFCASRPGTGYGYTFGSGTRLTVV.

The chain uses TRBV9 and TRBJ1-3; D remains ambiguous. V was pared by 1 base and J by 0 bases, with 8 bases between. Germline CDR1 is SGDLS and CDR2 is YYNGEE. The CDR3 loop spans 15 amino acids. The CDR3 reads CASSVMGSSGNTIYF. The CDR3 nucleotides read TGTGCCAGCAGCGTAATGGGATCCTCTGGAAACACCATATATTTT.

This chain joins TRBV4-1 and TRBJ1-1, with TRBD1 identical over 8 bases. Germline CDR1 MGHRA, CDR2 YSYEKL. This CDR3 has 17 residues. The junction had 10 bases not matched to a gene; V was cut back by 0 bases and J by 4 bases. CDR3 nucleotides: TGCGCCAGCAGCCAAGACGGGGCAGGGGGCCCTGTCACTGAAGCTTTCTTT. Encoded protein: CASSQDGAGGPVTEAFF.

The chain employs TRBV19 and TRBJ1-5; TRBD1 agrees at 10 bases. With 4 bases clipped from V and 7 bases from J, the junction kept 10 bases outside the gene matches. Germline CDR1 LNHDA, CDR2 SQIVND (reference sequence). The CDR3 has 16 residues. The DNA of the CDR3 is TGTGCCAGTAGTACCGAAAGGACAGGGGGTAACCAGCCCCAGCATTTT. It translates to CASSTERTGGNQPQHF.

The chain employs TRBV7-9 and TRBJ2-1, with D unresolved. V gave up 4 bases and J gave up 6 bases, with 4 bases separating them. CDR1 and CDR2 from the germline V gene are SEHNR and FQNEAQ (reference sequence). This CDR3 comprises 11 residues. The DNA for the CDR3 is TGTGCCAGCAGCTCCCGCAATGAGCAGTTCTTC. Translation gives CASSSRNEQFF.

This clone was detected only once. The gene calls are TRBV10-3 and TRBJ1-2; 7 nucleotides line up with TRBD1. With V trimmed by 10 bases and J by 6 bases, 11 bases remained unmatched. The germline gives CDR1 ENHRY, CDR2 SYGVKD. The CDR3 length is 13 residues. The CDR3 here is CANAPTGRDGYTF. The DNA of the CDR3 is TGTGCCAACGCCCCGACAGGGCGGGATGGCTACACCTTC.